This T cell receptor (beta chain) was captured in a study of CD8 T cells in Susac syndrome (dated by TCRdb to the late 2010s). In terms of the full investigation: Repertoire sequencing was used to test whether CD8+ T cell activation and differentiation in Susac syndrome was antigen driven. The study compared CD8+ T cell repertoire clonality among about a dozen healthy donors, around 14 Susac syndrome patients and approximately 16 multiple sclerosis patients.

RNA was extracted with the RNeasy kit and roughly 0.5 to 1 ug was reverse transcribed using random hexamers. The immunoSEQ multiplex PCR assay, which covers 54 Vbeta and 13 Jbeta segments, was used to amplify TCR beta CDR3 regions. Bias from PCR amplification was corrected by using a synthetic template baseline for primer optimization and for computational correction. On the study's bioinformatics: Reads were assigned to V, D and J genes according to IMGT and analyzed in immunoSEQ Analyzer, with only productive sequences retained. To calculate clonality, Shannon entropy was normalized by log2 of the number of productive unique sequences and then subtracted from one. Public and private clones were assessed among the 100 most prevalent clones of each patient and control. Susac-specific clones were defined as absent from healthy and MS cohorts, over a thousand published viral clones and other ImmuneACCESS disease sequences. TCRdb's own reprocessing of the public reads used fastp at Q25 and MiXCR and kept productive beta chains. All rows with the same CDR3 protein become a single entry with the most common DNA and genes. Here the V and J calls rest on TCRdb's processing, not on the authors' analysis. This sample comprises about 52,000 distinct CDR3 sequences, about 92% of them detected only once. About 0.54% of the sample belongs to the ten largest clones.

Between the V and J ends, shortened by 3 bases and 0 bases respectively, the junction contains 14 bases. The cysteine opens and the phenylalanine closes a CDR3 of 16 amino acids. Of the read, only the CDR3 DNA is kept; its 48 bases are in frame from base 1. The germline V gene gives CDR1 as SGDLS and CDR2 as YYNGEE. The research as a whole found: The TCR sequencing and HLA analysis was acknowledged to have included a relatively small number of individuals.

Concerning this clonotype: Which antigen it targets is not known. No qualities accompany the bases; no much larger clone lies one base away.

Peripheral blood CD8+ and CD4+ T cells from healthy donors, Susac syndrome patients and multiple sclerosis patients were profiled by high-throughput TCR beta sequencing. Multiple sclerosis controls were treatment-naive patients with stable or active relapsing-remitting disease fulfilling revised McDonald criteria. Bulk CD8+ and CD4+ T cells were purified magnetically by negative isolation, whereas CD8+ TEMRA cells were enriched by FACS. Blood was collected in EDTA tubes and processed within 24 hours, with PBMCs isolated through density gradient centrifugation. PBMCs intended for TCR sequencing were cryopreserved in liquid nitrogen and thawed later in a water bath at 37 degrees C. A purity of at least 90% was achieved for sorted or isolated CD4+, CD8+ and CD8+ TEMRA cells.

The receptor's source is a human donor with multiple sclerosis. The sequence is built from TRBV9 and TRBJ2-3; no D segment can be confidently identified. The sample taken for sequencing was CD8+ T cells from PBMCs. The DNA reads TGTGCCAGCAGCGGCTCTAAAACCACTAGCACAGATACGCAGTATTTT. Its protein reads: CASSGSKTTSTDTQYF.